One and the same sample provided the 27 T cell receptor beta chains below, sequenced in a study of blood T cells in healthy people across ages. Then a second PCR, running about 6 to 12 cycles, was carried out with a sample-barcoded 5' primer and a J-beta primer mix. MiXCR was run by TCRdb on the 5' RACE reads, yielding one entry per CDR3 protein. The data show over a million distinct CDR3 sequences, approximately 60% seen once. Sequencing was done on a sample of blood. These TCRs come from a man aged 18 to 30 in good health.

As DNA, the CDR3 is TGTGCCAGCAGCCCCGACGCCAGCTCTGGAAACACCATATATTTT. Its protein product is CASSPDASSGNTIYF. The V gene is TRBV7-6, the J gene TRBJ1-3; D remains unclear. The CDR3 totals 15 residues. Germline V lookup: CDR1 SGHVS, CDR2 FNYEAQ. V was trimmed by 5 bases and J by 0 bases, leaving 11 bases between them.

V is TRBV28 and J is TRBJ2-5; D could derive from TRBD1 or TRBD2 (5 bases each). CDR1 and CDR2 (germline): MDHEN, SYDVKM. The CDR3 runs 17 residues. V was shortened by 7 bases and J by 4 bases, with 25 bases between the two germline ends. The CDR3 loop reads CASTMGETAGHGETQYF. The CDR3 DNA reads as TGTGCCAGCACAATGGGGGAGACGGCCGGGCATGGAGAGACCCAGTACTTC.

The gene calls are TRBV4-1 and TRBJ1-1; 7 bases fit TRBD1. Germline assignment: CDR1 MGHRA and CDR2 YSYEKL. The length of the CDR3 is 16 residues. Unmatched junction bases numbered 12, after V lost 0 bases and J lost 8 bases. This CDR3 is CASSQDGRQGLLEAFF. DNA of the CDR3: TGCGCCAGCAGCCAAGATGGGAGACAGGGTCTTTTAGAAGCTTTCTTT.

The chain carries TRBV20-1 and TRBJ2-3; D is unclear. Trimming removed 0 bases from V and 1 base from J, with 14 bases in between. CDR1 DFQATT and CDR2 SNEGSKA come from the germline V gene (reference sequence). This CDR3 is built from 16 residues. The CDR3 sequence: CSARDLNAQGTDTQYF. The CDR3 DNA sequence: TGCAGTGCTAGAGATCTCAACGCACAAGGCACAGATACGCAGTATTTT.

The V call is TRBV6-5, the J call TRBJ1-1, with 7 nucleotides matching TRBD1. Unmatched junction bases numbered 5, after V lost 7 bases and J lost 3 bases. CDR3 size: 13 residues. Germline loops: CDR1 MNHEY, CDR2 SVGAGI. Here the CDR3 DNA reads TGTGCCAGCAACAGGGGACCATACACTGAAGCTTTCTTT. As protein: CASNRGPYTEAFF.

This sequence joins TRBV6-5 and TRBJ1-1; the match to TRBD1 covers 8 bases. V was clipped by 6 bases and J by 4 bases; unmatched bases: 13. Germline V lookup: CDR1 MNHEY, CDR2 SVGAGI. The CDR3 extends over 16 amino acids. Here the CDR3 reads CASSRGQGKGGTEAFF. DNA of the CDR3: TGTGCCAGCAGCCGCGGACAGGGTAAAGGGGGCACTGAAGCTTTCTTT.

The chain is built from TRBV7-2 and TRBJ2-3, with TRBD1 identical over 10 bases. This CDR3 spans 19 amino acids. The germline V gene has CDR1 SGHTA and CDR2 FQGNSA. Trimming removed 4 bases from V and 2 bases from J; junction bases left unmatched: 15. CDR3 amino acids: CASSSRDRGLTGSTDTQYF. The CDR3 nucleotides read TGTGCCAGCAGCTCCCGGGACAGGGGCCTTACCGGCTCCACAGATACGCAGTATTTT.

J is TRBJ2-3 and V is TRBV5-1, with 7 bases fitting TRBD2. The CDR3 is made up of 14 amino acids. With 4 bases clipped from V and 7 bases from J, the junction kept 9 bases outside the gene matches. Germline V gene lookup returns CDR1 SGHRS and CDR2 YFSETQ. CDR3 in amino acids: CASSLGLVANTQYF. The CDR3 DNA reads TGCGCCAGCAGCCTAGGACTAGTCGCCAATACGCAGTATTTT.

This sequence joins TRBV7-2 and TRBJ2-2; D perhaps matches TRBD1 (5 bases). The V and J ends lost 4 bases and 8 bases respectively, with 11 bases between them. CDR1 is SGHTA and CDR2 is FQGNSA in the germline V gene. This CDR3 has 13 amino acids. CDR3 amino acids: CASSSVNRGELFF. The CDR3 nucleotides read TGTGCCAGCAGCTCCGTCAACAGGGGGGAGCTGTTTTTT.

This clonotype was detected only a few times. The V gene is TRBV29-1, the J gene TRBJ2-1, with 7 bases that match TRBD1. Trimming removed 4 bases from V and 13 bases from J; junction bases left unmatched: 16. The CDR3 sequence is 14 residues long. The germline V gene has CDR1 SQVTM and CDR2 ANQGSEA. CDR3 bases: TGCAGCGTTGTACTTACGGTCGGGACAGCAGAACAGTTCTTC. It yields the protein CSVVLTVGTAEQFF.

The rearrangement links TRBV4-3 to TRBJ2-7; 9 nucleotides line up with TRBD1. The CDR3 extends over 15 amino acids. Germline values: CDR1 LGHNA, CDR2 YSLEER. Trimming took 3 bases from V and 3 from J; bases not matched to a gene: 6. The CDR3 nucleotides read TGCGCCAGCAGCCAGTCCCGGGACAGGGACTACGAGCAGTACTTC. Protein sequence: CASSQSRDRDYEQYF.

The count of this clonotype is one. The J gene is TRBJ2-7, the V gene TRBV7-9; the D gene is possibly TRBD2 (6 bases). The CDR3 is 14 amino acids. The germline V gene has CDR1 SEHNR and CDR2 FQNEAQ (reference sequence). V was trimmed by 6 bases and J by 6 bases, leaving 18 bases between them. CDR3 DNA sequence: TGTGCCAGCAGGGGCGGGACGGCAATGTGCGAGCAGTACTTC. Amino acids: CASRGGTAMCEQYF.

This clonotype was detected once. The rearrangement uses TRBV27 and TRBJ2-1, with 8 bases identical to TRBD2. Trimming at V came to 6 bases and at J to 6 bases, leaving 7 bases not matched to a gene. CDR3 length: 14 residues. Per germline, CDR1 MNHEY and CDR2 SMNVEV (reference sequence). CDR3 residues: CASRRGLESNEQFF. DNA of the CDR3: TGTGCCAGCAGGCGGGGACTAGAAAGCAATGAGCAGTTCTTC.

The chain uses TRBV20-1 and TRBJ2-5; D is perhaps TRBD1 or TRBD2 (6 bases each). V dropped 0 bases and J dropped 11 bases, with 22 bases sitting between them. Germline V gene lookup returns CDR1 DFQATT and CDR2 SNEGSKA (reference sequence). The length of the CDR3 is 15 residues. CDR3 bases: TGCAGTGCTAGAGATCCCGGGGGCAGCCCGCTTGAGCAGTACTTC. Amino acids: CSARDPGGSPLEQYF.

This clonotype was detected only a few times. The chain recombines TRBV29-1 with TRBJ1-1, with TRBD1 as a possible D gene (5 bases). Per the germline V gene, CDR1 is SQVTM and CDR2 is ANQGSEA. Trimming removed 6 bases from V and 0 bases from J, with 11 bases in between. This CDR3 region has 13 residues. CDR3 DNA sequence: TGCAGCGTGGCTCCGGGACTGAACACTGAAGCTTTCTTT. Translation gives CSVAPGLNTEAFF.

As to this clonotype: A read error may account for a junction end that differs from germline. This sequence joins TRBV28 and TRBJ2-5; 9 bases are shared with TRBD1. Germline CDR1 is MDHEN and CDR2 is SYDVKM. This CDR3 comprises 17 residues. The CDR3 sequence is CAGSLALGTGTQETQYF. Here the CDR3 DNA reads TGTGCCGGCAGTTTAGCCCTGGGGACAGGGACACAAGAGACCCAGTACTTC.

V usage is TRBV20-1 and J usage is TRBJ2-7, with 9 nucleotides matching TRBD2. The CDR3 has 16 amino acids. Looked up from germline, CDR1 is DFQATT and CDR2 is SNEGSKA (reference sequence). V lost 5 bases and J lost 3; bases outside the gene matches: 14. DNA of the CDR3: TGCAGTGCTCTCCTCGGCGGTCCAGCGGGGGGCTACGAGCAGTACTTC. It codes for CSALLGGPAGGYEQYF.

The chain uses TRBV2 and TRBJ2-5; D call uncertain. The end of the DNA is better explained by TRBJ2-7, so the J call may be wrong. CDR1 is SNHLY and CDR2 is FYNNEI in the germline V gene. The CDR3 consists of 14 residues. Written as DNA, the CDR3 is TGTGCCAGCAGTGATAGGTCCCTCGGCTACGAGCAGTACTTC. Residues: CASSDRSLGYEQYF.

This clonotype was counted a single time. A junction boundary mismatches the germline segment, possibly from a read error. The rearrangement joins TRBV13 to TRBJ2-3; no definite D call. The CDR3 runs 14 residues. The germline V gene encodes CDR1 PRHDT and CDR2 FYEKMQ (reference sequence). Here the CDR3 reads CVSSLGGSTDTQYF. The CDR3 nucleotides are TGTGTCAGCAGCTTAGGTGGGAGCACAGATACGCAGTATTTT.

V is TRBV7-9 and J is TRBJ2-3; tentative D call: TRBD2 (5 bases). The germline CDR1 and CDR2 sequences are SEHNR and FQNEAQ (reference sequence). There are 17 residues in the CDR3. V shed 5 bases and J shed 4 bases, with 22 bases lying between them. The CDR3 region has the DNA TGTGCCAGCAGCATTCTCCGGTTGACTGTGAGGGCAGATACGCAGTATTTT. Amino acid sequence: CASSILRLTVRADTQYF.

The V gene is TRBV20-1, the J gene TRBJ2-4; TRBD2 aligns across 7 bases. Near its end, the DNA agrees better with TRBJ2-7, so the J call may be wrong. Germline values: CDR1 DFQATT, CDR2 SNEGSKA (reference sequence). The CDR3 length is 15 residues. CDR3 DNA: TGCAGTGCTAGAGACCGAATTGGGGGGGCCTACGAGCAGTACTTC. Amino acids: CSARDRIGGAYEQYF.

V and J are TRBV20-1 and TRBJ1-2; no reliable D call. Between the trimmed V and J ends, which lost 1 base and 4 bases, there was a span of 10 bases. The CDR3 is made up of 13 amino acids. Germline V gene data show CDR1 as DFQATT and CDR2 as SNEGSKA (reference sequence). The CDR3 is CSARARAGYGYTF. Here the CDR3 DNA reads TGCAGTGCTAGAGCAAGGGCAGGCTATGGCTACACCTTC.

The rearrangement joins TRBV27 to TRBJ2-7; TRBD2 is a possible D gene (5 bases). Trimming cost V 5 bases and J 6 bases, with 17 bases left between them. The CDR3 totals 14 residues. Germline CDR1 MNHEY, CDR2 SMNVEV (reference sequence). CDR3 sequence reads: CASSTRGGEGEQYF. CDR3 sequence (DNA): TGTGCCAGCAGTACCCGAGGAGGAGAAGGCGAGCAGTACTTC.

V is TRBV6-6 and J is TRBJ2-7, with D perhaps matching TRBD2 (5 bases). Germline CDR1 and CDR2: MNHNY and SVGAGI (reference sequence). The CDR3 extends over 13 amino acids. The ends were cut back, 2 bases at V and 6 bases at J, with 11 bases in the middle. CDR3 amino acids: CASSYRGSGEQYF. The CDR3 region has the DNA TGTGCCAGCAGTTACCGAGGGTCTGGCGAGCAGTACTTC.

V and J are TRBV12-3 or TRBV12-4 and TRBJ2-3; D might be TRBD1 or TRBD2, each matching 5 bases. This CDR3 region has 14 residues. V dropped 6 bases and J dropped 0 bases, with 10 bases sitting between them. The CDR3 coding sequence is TGTGCCAGCAGGACGTGGGGGAGCACAGATACGCAGTATTTT. Encoded protein: CASRTWGSTDTQYF.

A note on this clonotype: This CDR3 is missing its conserved last phenylalanine or tryptophan, likely due to a read error. V gene TRBV7-9 combines with J gene TRBJ2-5; tentatively, D is TRBD2 (7 bases). The V end lost 11 bases, the J end lost 1 base, and 11 bases lay between the germline ends. Germline V lookup: CDR1 SEHNR, CDR2 FQNEAQ (reference sequence). The CDR3 runs to 12 residues. In DNA form, the CDR3 reads TGTGCCGGGGGGGCAGGCCAAGAGACCCAGTACTTG. Its protein is CAGGAGQETQYL.

The J gene is TRBJ2-3, the V gene TRBV12-3 or TRBV12-4, with D perhaps TRBD2 (5 bases). The CDR3 extends over 14 amino acids. With 6 bases removed from V and 1 base from J, the gap between germline ends came to 11 bases. For the CDR3, the DNA is TGTGCCAGCAGGGAGGCACGGGGCACAGATACGCAGTATTTT. As protein: CASREARGTDTQYF.